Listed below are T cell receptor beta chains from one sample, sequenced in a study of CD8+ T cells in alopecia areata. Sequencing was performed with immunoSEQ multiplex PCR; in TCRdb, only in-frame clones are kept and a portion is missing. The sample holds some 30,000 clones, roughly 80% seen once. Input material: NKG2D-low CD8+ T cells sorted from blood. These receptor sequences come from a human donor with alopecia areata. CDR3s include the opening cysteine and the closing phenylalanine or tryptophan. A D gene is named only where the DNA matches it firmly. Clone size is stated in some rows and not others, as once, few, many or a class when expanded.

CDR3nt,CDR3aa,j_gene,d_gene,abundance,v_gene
TGTGCCAGCAAATCGGTATTGGGGCAGTTCTTC,CASKSVLGQFF,TRBJ2-1,.,.,TRBV27
TGTGCCAGCTCACCGAGTGGTGAAAAACTGTTTTTT,CASSPSGEKLFF,TRBJ1-4,.,few,TRBV18
TGCGCCAGCAGCTTGGCCTTGACGGAGAGCTCCTACAATGAGCAGTTCTTC,CASSLALTESSYNEQFF,TRBJ2-1,.,.,TRBV5-1
TGTGCCAGCAGACTCGGCGGTAATGAGCAGTTCTTC,CASRLGGNEQFF,TRBJ2-1,.,few,TRBV11-2
TGTGCCAGCAGCGTAGGTACAGGGCATCAGCCCCAGCATTTT,CASSVGTGHQPQHF,TRBJ1-5,.,.,TRBV9
TGTGCCAGCTCACCTTCTAACGCTGGGGTGAACACTGAAGCTTTCTTT,CASSPSNAGVNTEAFF,TRBJ1-1,.,.,TRBV18
TGTGCCAGCAGCTGGACAGGGGGTAGCACAGATACGCAGTATTTT,CASSWTGGSTDTQYF,TRBJ2-3,TRBD1,.,TRBV5-4
TGTGCCATCAGTGACACAGGCTACGAGCAGTACTTC,CAISDTGYEQYF,TRBJ2-7,.,.,TRBV10-3
TGTGCCAGCAGCGTAGATTTGCTCCGGTATACGCAGTATTTT,CASSVDLLRYTQYF,TRBJ2-3,.,.,TRBV9
TGTGCCAGCAGTTTCCCCGGGCAGGGGGCAGGAACCCAGCATTTT,CASSFPGQGAGTQHF,TRBJ1-5,TRBD1,few,TRBV28
TGTGCCAGCAGCGATGAGGGGGTGACGCAGTATTTT,CASSDEGVTQYF,TRBJ2-3,.,few,TRBV7-9
TGTGCCACCAGCAGAGACAGCCCCACTGAAGCTTTCTTT,CATSRDSPTEAFF,TRBJ1-1,.,.,TRBV15
TGCGCCAGCAGCCAAGAACCGGGACAGACCTACGAGCAGTACTTC,CASSQEPGQTYEQYF,TRBJ2-7,TRBD1,.,TRBV4-1
TGTGCCAGCAGCCCCAGAAGGGGGACTAGAGACCACTACGAGCAGTACTTC,CASSPRRGTRDHYEQYF,TRBJ2-7,TRBD2,.,TRBV7-9
TGTGCCACTACTTCCCCAGGAACCTACGAGCAGTACTTC,CATTSPGTYEQYF,TRBJ2-7,.,.,TRBV7-8
TGTGCCAGCAGTGATGGGGGTGGTAGCGGATACAATGAGCAGTTCTTC,CASSDGGGSGYNEQFF,TRBJ2-1,.,once,TRBV2
TGCGCCAGCAGCCAAGGAAGCGGGGGGGCCTCCTACGAGCAGTACTTC,CASSQGSGGASYEQYF,TRBJ2-7,TRBD2,.,TRBV4-3
TGCAGCGTCGCGGGACAGGGTAATGAAAAACTGTTTTTT,CSVAGQGNEKLFF,TRBJ1-4,TRBD1,.,TRBV29-1
TGTGCCAGCAGCCCAACAGGGGGCTGGAAGGAGACCCAGTACTTC,CASSPTGGWKETQYF,TRBJ2-5,TRBD1,few,TRBV7-9
TGTGCCAGCAGCTCTACCCCGGGACAGGCCATACCCCCAGATACGCAGTATTTT,CASSSTPGQAIPPDTQYF,TRBJ2-3,TRBD1,.,TRBV5-4
TGTGCCAGCAGCTGGTGGGAAAACAATGAGCAGTTCTTC,CASSWWENNEQFF,TRBJ2-1,.,.,TRBV11-1
TGCAGCGTTGAATGGCTAGCGGTACAAGAGACCCAGTACTTC,CSVEWLAVQETQYF,TRBJ2-5,TRBD2,.,TRBV29-1
TGCAGCGCCGACGAGAGCACCGGGGAGCTGTTTTTT,CSADESTGELFF,TRBJ2-2,.,.,TRBV29-1
TGTGCCAGCAGCGGGACAGGCCTTCATGGCTACACCTTC,CASSGTGLHGYTF,TRBJ1-2,TRBD1,.,TRBV27
TGTGCCAGCACATTCCCATACTCCTACAATGAGCAGTTCTTC,CASTFPYSYNEQFF,TRBJ2-1,.,.,TRBV7-2
TGTGCCAGCACTCAACTGACCAATCACGGGCCCTCCTACGAGCAGTACTTC,CASTQLTNHGPSYEQYF,TRBJ2-7,.,.,TRBV27
TGCAGCGTTAACAGGGGAGATACGCAGTATTTT,CSVNRGDTQYF,TRBJ2-3,TRBD1,.,TRBV29-1
TGTGCCAGCAGTTTATATCGGAATAGCAATCAGCCCCAGCATTTT,CASSLYRNSNQPQHF,TRBJ1-5,.,once,TRBV27
TGTGCCAGCAGCGGAGGCACTAGCAGATTGGATACGCAGTATTTT,CASSGGTSRLDTQYF,TRBJ2-3,.,.,TRBV9
TGCGCCAGCACCCTGGGAGGGGGCGACGGCTACACCTTC,CASTLGGGDGYTF,TRBJ1-2,TRBD1,.,TRBV5-1
TGCAGCGTGCTTGGGGACTCTGCCGGGGAGCTGTTTTTT,CSVLGDSAGELFF,TRBJ2-2,.,once,TRBV29-1
TGCAGCGCCACGGACTCCGCCTACGAGCAGTACTTC,CSATDSAYEQYF,TRBJ2-7,.,.,TRBV29-1
TGTGCCAGCAGCTTAGAGGTCCTTTACGGAGATCGTCTGTTCTTC,CASSLEVLYGDRLFF,TRBJ2-1,.,.,TRBV11-2
TGTGCCAGCAGCTTGGGGGGGTCCGCCTACGAGCAGTACTTC,CASSLGGSAYEQYF,TRBJ2-7,.,.,TRBV5-4
TGTGCCATCAGTGAGTCTGGCGGGAGGGCCTACGAGCAGTACTTC,CAISESGGRAYEQYF,TRBJ2-7,TRBD2,.,TRBV10-3
TGTGCCAGCAGCCCAAGTCCCGGGACAGGGTCCGGGGCCAACGTCCTGACTTTC,CASSPSPGTGSGANVLTF,TRBJ2-6,TRBD1,.,TRBV5-6
TGTGCCAGCAGCGTAGGGGGGGCGCTTACCTACGAGCAGTACTTC,CASSVGGALTYEQYF,TRBJ2-7,.,.,TRBV9
TGTGCCAGCAGTGAAACAGAAAGCTCCTACAATGAGCAGTTCTTC,CASSETESSYNEQFF,TRBJ2-1,.,.,TRBV6-1
TGTGCCAGCGGTTTAGCGGGGTACAATGAGCAGTTCTTC,CASGLAGYNEQFF,TRBJ2-1,TRBD2,.,TRBV5-4
TGCGCCAGCAGCCAACTGCCGCTAGCGGGAGGCTACGAGCAGTACTTC,CASSQLPLAGGYEQYF,TRBJ2-7,TRBD2,.,TRBV4-1
TGTGCCAGCTCACCTGATAGCGGGTTCTCCTACAATGAGCAGTTCTTC,CASSPDSGFSYNEQFF,TRBJ2-1,TRBD2,.,TRBV18
TGTGCCAGCAGCCGGACTAGCGGGGGCTATGAGCAGTTCTTC,CASSRTSGGYEQFF,TRBJ2-1,TRBD2,once,TRBV13